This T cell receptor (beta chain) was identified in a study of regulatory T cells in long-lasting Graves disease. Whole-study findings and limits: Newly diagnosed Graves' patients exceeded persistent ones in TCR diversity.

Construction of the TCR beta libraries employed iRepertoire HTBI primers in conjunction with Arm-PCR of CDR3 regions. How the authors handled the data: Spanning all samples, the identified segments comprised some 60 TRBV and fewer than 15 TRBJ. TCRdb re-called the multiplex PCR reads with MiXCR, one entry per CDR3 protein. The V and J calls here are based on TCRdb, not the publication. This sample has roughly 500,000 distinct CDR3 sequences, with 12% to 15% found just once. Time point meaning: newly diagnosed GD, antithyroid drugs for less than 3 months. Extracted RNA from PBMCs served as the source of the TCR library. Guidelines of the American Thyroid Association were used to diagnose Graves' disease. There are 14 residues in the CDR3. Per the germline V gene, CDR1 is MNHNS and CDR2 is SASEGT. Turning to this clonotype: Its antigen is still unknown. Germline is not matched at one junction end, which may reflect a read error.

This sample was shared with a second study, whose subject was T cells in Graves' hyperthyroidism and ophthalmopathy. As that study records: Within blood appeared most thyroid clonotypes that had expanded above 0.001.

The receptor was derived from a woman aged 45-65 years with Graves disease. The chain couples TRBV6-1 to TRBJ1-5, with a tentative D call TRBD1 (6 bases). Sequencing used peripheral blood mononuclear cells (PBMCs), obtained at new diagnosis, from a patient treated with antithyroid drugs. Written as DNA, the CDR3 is TGTGCCAGCGCGATTGGGGGCACCAATCAGCCCCGGCATTTT. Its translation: CASAIGGTNQPRHF.